The 25 T cell receptor beta chains below were found in one sample sequenced in a study of relationships among human T cell subsets. From mRNA, alpha and beta CDR3 regions were amplified using semiquantitative ARM-PCR. In ARM-PCR, communal superprimers followed tagged nested gene-specific primers for exponential amplification. TCRdb re-called the multiplex PCR reads through MiXCR, storing one row per CDR3 protein. The sample includes roughly 4,900 distinct CDR3 sequences, 78% of them seen just once. The source material was total T cells sorted from blood. The receptors stem from a man in his forties in good health.

This clonotype has more than one count but fewer than ten. The chain couples TRBV7-9 to TRBJ2-7, with TRBD2 as a possible D gene (5 bases). The ends were cut back, 1 base at V and 0 bases at J, with 10 bases in the middle. Looked up from germline, CDR1 is SEHNR and CDR2 is FQNEAQ (reference sequence). This CDR3 has 15 residues. The CDR3 DNA reads TGTGCCAGCAGCTTAGTCCCGGGAACCTCCTACGAGCAGTACTTC. Protein product: CASSLVPGTSYEQYF.

V and J are TRBV29-1 and TRBJ2-7, with a tentative D call TRBD1 (6 bases). Germline values: CDR1 SQVTM, CDR2 ANQGSEA. V gave up 4 bases and J gave up 6 bases, with 13 bases separating them. The CDR3 is made up of 12 amino acids. DNA of the CDR3: TGCAGCGTTGGACAGGCCCCCGCCGAGCAGTACTTC. It specifies CSVGQAPAEQYF.

In its sample, this clonotype was seen a few times. This sequence joins TRBV11-2 and TRBJ2-7, with 7 positions matching TRBD2. This CDR3 region has 15 residues. Germline trimming cut 0 bases from V and 0 bases from J; bases unmatched to any gene: 2. The germline V gene encodes CDR1 SGHAT and CDR2 FQNNGV. The CDR3, as DNA: TGTGCCAGCAGCTTAGAAGCGGGGCCCTCCTACGAGCAGTACTTC. Protein: CASSLEAGPSYEQYF.

This chain joins TRBV28 and TRBJ2-7; D not resolved. Germline values: CDR1 MDHEN, CDR2 SYDVKM. The V and J ends lost 7 bases and 2 bases respectively, with 6 bases between them. This CDR3 has 11 amino acids. DNA for the CDR3: TGTGCCAGCACCAAAACCTACGAGCAGTACTTC. Its translation: CASTKTYEQYF.

J is TRBJ2-7 and V is TRBV6-2 or TRBV6-3, with TRBD1 matching 8 bases. Losses at the gene ends were 7 bases for V and 2 bases for J; bases not matched to a gene: 7. This CDR3 is built from 14 residues. Looked up from germline, CDR1 is MNHEY and CDR2 is SVGEGT. The CDR3 DNA follows: TGTGCCAGCATGCCAGGGGGCCGTACCTACGAGCAGTACTTC. Its protein is CASMPGGRTYEQYF.

V gene TRBV28 combines with J gene TRBJ1-5, with 11 bases identical to TRBD1. Germline loops: CDR1 MDHEN, CDR2 SYDVKM. This CDR3 spans 15 amino acids. The V gene end was trimmed by 4 bases and the J gene end by 5 bases; junction bases not matched to a gene: 4. The CDR3: CASSSPGQGDQPQHF. In nucleotides, the CDR3 is TGTGCCAGCAGTTCTCCGGGACAGGGGGATCAGCCCCAGCATTTT.

This clonotype was observed a single time. Written as DNA, the CDR3 is TGCAGTGCTCGAGGCCCGGGACTAACCTACGAGCAGTACTTC. Protein: CSARGPGLTYEQYF. The chain combines TRBV20-1 with TRBJ2-7; 7 nucleotides agree with TRBD2. CDR3 size: 14 residues. Germline loops: CDR1 DFQATT, CDR2 SNEGSKA (reference sequence). V lost 5 bases, J lost 2 bases, and 9 bases stayed unmatched.

The gene calls are TRBV20-1 and TRBJ2-1, with D perhaps TRBD1 (6 bases). The germline V and J ends were trimmed by 1 base and 3 bases, with 16 bases remaining between them. From germline, CDR1 is DFQATT and CDR2 SNEGSKA (reference sequence). CDR3 size: 16 residues. The DNA for the CDR3 is TGCAGTGCTAGAGCTCCAACAGGGAAGTTCTACAATGAGCAGTTCTTC. Translation: CSARAPTGKFYNEQFF.

This clonotype was observed a single time. The V call is TRBV28, the J call TRBJ1-5, with no clear D. CDR1 and CDR2 (germline): MDHEN, SYDVKM. CDR3 length: 13 residues. Between the trimmed V and J ends, which lost 10 bases and 2 bases, there was a span of 12 bases. The CDR3 DNA sequence: TGTGCCACCACCCTGCTAGGCAATCAGCCCCAGCATTTT. This encodes CATTLLGNQPQHF.

The V gene is TRBV28, the J gene TRBJ2-7; D call uncertain. V lost 5 bases, J lost 3 bases, and 5 bases lay in between. CDR3 length equals 11 residues. The germline V gene encodes CDR1 MDHEN and CDR2 SYDVKM. In nucleotides, the CDR3 is TGTGCCAGCAGTCGGTACTACGAGCAGTACTTC. It encodes CASSRYYEQYF.

The chain has TRBV14 and TRBJ1-1; 7 bases are a match to TRBD1. Per the germline V gene, CDR1 is SGHDN and CDR2 is FVKESK. CDR3 length: 15 amino acids. V lost 2 bases, J lost 4 bases, and 7 bases stayed unmatched. CDR3 amino acids: CASSQYRGGITEAFF. Here the CDR3 DNA reads TGTGCCAGCAGCCAATACAGGGGTGGAATCACTGAAGCTTTCTTT.

The table lists this clonotype with a few counts. The chain recombines TRBV20-1 with TRBJ2-1; weak D call: TRBD2 (6 bases). Trimming took 3 bases from V and 8 from J, leaving 11 bases between them. Looked up from germline, CDR1 is DFQATT and CDR2 is SNEGSKA (reference sequence). The CDR3 has 12 amino acids. CDR3 DNA: TGCAGTGCTAGCGGTAGCGGTTATGAGCAGTTCTTC. It encodes CSASGSGYEQFF.

The chain links TRBV29-1 to TRBJ2-7; 13 positions match TRBD2. V lost 7 bases and J lost 4; bases outside the gene matches: 4. This CDR3 region has 13 residues. Germline CDR1 SQVTM, CDR2 ANQGSEA. CDR3 bases: TGCAGCGCGCGGACTAGCGGGAGTTACGAGCAGTACTTC. Its protein product is CSARTSGSYEQYF.

The rearrangement joins TRBV7-3 to TRBJ2-1; D is unresolved. The CDR3 extends over 14 amino acids. Germline-derived CDR1 and CDR2 are SGHTA and FQGTGA. Trimming stripped 1 base from V and 9 bases from J, with 13 bases between. CDR3 loop: CASSLIGPPGEQFF. In nucleotides, the CDR3 is TGTGCCAGCAGCTTAATAGGCCCCCCGGGTGAGCAGTTCTTC. Full variable domain (remainder filled in from reference TRBV7-3 and TRBJ2-1): GAGVSQTPSNKVTEKGKYVELRCDPISGHTALYWYRQSLGQGPEFLIYFQGTGAADDSGLPNDRFFAVRPEGSVSTLKIQRTERGDSAVYLCASSLIGPPGEQFFGPGTRLTVL.

The chain is built from TRBV12-3 or TRBV12-4 and TRBJ2-1; TRBD2 matches at 7 bases. This CDR3 is built from 15 residues. With 6 bases clipped from V and 3 bases from J, the junction kept 8 bases outside the gene matches. The CDR3 DNA sequence: TGTGCCAGCAGCCGAGCGGGGTTCTTCTACAATGAGCAGTTCTTC. It translates to CASSRAGFFYNEQFF.

This clonotype was detected only a few times. The V call is TRBV10-3, the J call TRBJ2-5; D possibly corresponds to TRBD1 (5 bases). V was pared by 10 bases and J by 3 bases, with 9 bases between. The CDR3 extends over 11 amino acids. Germline CDR1 ENHRY, CDR2 SYGVKD. CDR3 sequence reads: CATQGKETQYF. CDR3 bases: TGTGCCACCCAGGGAAAAGAGACCCAGTACTTC.

V and J are TRBV7-8 and TRBJ2-4; D gene uncertain. The CDR3 contains 15 residues. From germline, CDR1 is SGHVS and CDR2 FQNEAQ. The ends were cut back, 2 bases at V and 6 bases at J, with 14 bases in the middle. As DNA, the CDR3 is TGTGCCAGCAGCTTACCAGTCGGGCCCGGAAACATTCAGTACTTC. Residues: CASSLPVGPGNIQYF.

The chain couples TRBV29-1 to TRBJ2-6, with D possibly TRBD2 on 5 matching bases. CDR1 and CDR2 (germline): SQVTM, ANQGSEA. Trimming stripped 6 bases from V and 0 bases from J, with 21 bases between. This CDR3 is built from 18 residues. The CDR3, as DNA: TGCAGCGTAATACCGTTGGAGGTAGCGCGCTCTGGGGCCAACGTCCTGACTTTC. This sequence encodes CSVIPLEVARSGANVLTF.

CDR3 nucleotide sequence: TGTGCCAGCAGTTCCACCGGGGAGCTGTTTTTT. Residues: CASSSTGELFF. The chain joins TRBV28 to TRBJ2-2; D unclear. This CDR3 is built from 11 residues. Trimming shortened V by 4 bases and J by 4 bases, and 1 base separated the two germline ends. The germline CDR1 and CDR2 sequences are MDHEN and SYDVKM.

This clonotype was observed a few times. The chain links TRBV29-1 to TRBJ2-7; 11 bases fit TRBD1. This CDR3 spans 16 amino acids. Per the germline V gene, CDR1 is SQVTM and CDR2 is ANQGSEA. Trimming at V came to 6 bases and at J to 0 bases, leaving 10 bases not matched to a gene. CDR3 DNA: TGCAGCGTAACTGGACAGGGGGCCCGAAGCTCCTACGAGCAGTACTTC. Translated, it gives CSVTGQGARSSYEQYF.

This chain connects TRBV12-3 or TRBV12-4 to TRBJ1-1; D remains unclear. V lost 6 bases to trimming and J lost 8 bases, with 19 bases between them. The CDR3 totals 14 residues. In DNA form, the CDR3 reads TGTGCCAGCAGCCTTACCTGGGTCAAGGCAGAAGCTTTCTTT. Translation: CASSLTWVKAEAFF.

The V call is TRBV12-3 or TRBV12-4, the J call TRBJ2-7; 10 bases align to TRBD2. The trim removed 3 bases at V and 5 bases at J, leaving 7 bases unmatched. The CDR3 length is 15 residues. The CDR3 DNA reads as TGTGCCAGCAGTTTTCTAGCGGGAGCTCCCCACGAGCAGTACTTC. As protein: CASSFLAGAPHEQYF.

The chain is built from TRBV29-1 and TRBJ1-1, with 7 positions matching TRBD1. Losses at the gene ends were 7 bases for V and 3 bases for J; bases not matched to a gene: 2. The CDR3 is 11 residues long. CDR1 is SQVTM and CDR2 is ANQGSEA in the germline V gene. DNA of the CDR3: TGCAGCGCCGACAGGGACACTGAAGCTTTCTTT. This encodes CSADRDTEAFF.

The rearrangement uses TRBV14 and TRBJ2-4; D unresolved. Germline V CDR1 and CDR2: SGHDN, FVKESK. V dropped 0 bases and J dropped 0 bases, with 12 bases sitting between them. CDR3 size: 17 residues. DNA for the CDR3: TGTGCCAGCAGCCAAGATAGTGCGGCCCTAGCCAAAAACATTCAGTACTTC. It is translated as CASSQDSAALAKNIQYF. The full variable domain, with the rest looked up from reference TRBV14 and TRBJ2-4, is EAGVTQFPSHSVIEKGQTVTLRCDPISGHDNLYWYRRVMGKEIKFLLHFVKESKQDESGMPNNRFLAERTGGTYSTLKVQPAELEDSGVYFCASSQDSAALAKNIQYFGAGTRLSVL.

The rearrangement uses TRBV19 and TRBJ1-1; 8 bases match TRBD1. Germline V gene sequence: CDR1 LNHDA, CDR2 SQIVND (reference sequence). The V and J ends lost 5 bases and 2 bases, in that order; junction bases with no gene match: 4. The CDR3 consists of 14 residues. The CDR3 bases are TGTGCCAGTAGTTGGACAGGGTATAACACTGAAGCTTTCTTT. This codes for CASSWTGYNTEAFF.